A single sample gave rise to the 16 T cell receptor beta chains below, sequenced in a study of vaccination and CD4 T cells after COVID-19 (dated by TCRdb to between 2020 and 2023). Antigens for these TCRs are unknown. Interpreted using the paper, the treatment or condition label stands for: approximately 11-day PBMC culture with coronavirus spike peptide pools or control peptides (ViraFEST assay). CD4+ T cells from unexposed donors were collected before the COVID-19 pandemic (2011-2018). Library construction relied on PCR. Sequenced on an Illumina iSeq 100. At the Johns Hopkins FTIC core, DNA from the cultured CD4+ T cells underwent TCR sequencing with the Oncomine TCR Beta short-read assay. The raw public reads went through TCRdb reprocessing: fastp at Q25, MiXCR clone calling, in-frame beta chains kept. Under each unique CDR3 protein, matching rows form one entry showing the most common genes and DNA. The sample yields some 9,000 distinct CDR3 sequences; approximately 34% were counted once. The ten largest clonotypes hold approximately 40% of the sample.

Sequencing was carried out using CD4+ T cells from blood, cultured in vitro. These TCRs come from a human donor in good health.

The rearrangement joins TRBV4-2 to TRBJ1-5; D uncertain. Germline CDR1 reads LGHNA; CDR2 reads YNFKEQ. V was pared by 1 base and J by 4 bases, with 17 bases between. The CDR3 has 17 residues. CDR3 amino acids: CASSQGSAYGPNQPQHF. The CDR3 DNA sequence: TGTGCCAGCAGCCAAGGATCAGCATATGGGCCTAATCAGCCCCAGCATTTT.

The chain links TRBV30 to TRBJ1-1, with D unclear. The CDR3 extends over 11 amino acids. The V end lost 4 bases, the J end lost 1 base, and 4 bases lay between the germline ends. Germline V gives CDR1 GTSNPN, CDR2 SVGIG (reference sequence). CDR3 sequence reads: CAWTKNTEAFF. The DNA of the CDR3 is TGTGCCTGGACGAAGAACACTGAAGCTTTCTTT. The whole variable domain, remainder taken from reference TRBV30 and TRBJ1-1, is SQTIHQWPATLVQPVGSPLSLECTVEGTSNPNLYWYRQAAGRGLQLLFYSVGIGQISSEVPQNLSASRPQDRQFILSSKKLLLSDSGFYLCAWTKNTEAFFGQGTRLTVV.

The rearrangement links TRBV19 to TRBJ1-5, with TRBD1 as a possible D gene (5 bases). This CDR3 has 15 residues. Between the trimmed V and J ends, which lost 5 bases and 7 bases, there was a span of 18 bases. The germline V gene has CDR1 LNHDA and CDR2 SQIVND (reference sequence). The CDR3 sequence is CASSLTGRQGQPQHF. CDR3 nucleotides: TGTGCCAGTAGTCTTACAGGCCGACAAGGGCAGCCCCAGCATTTT.

This clonotype was recorded a few times. V gene TRBV20-1 combines with J gene TRBJ1-2; the D gene is possibly TRBD1 (5 bases). The ends were cut back, 1 base at V and 7 bases at J, with 10 bases in the middle. Germline CDR1 is DFQATT and CDR2 is SNEGSKA (reference sequence). The CDR3 contains 12 residues. In DNA, the CDR3 is TGCAGTGCTAGAGCCGACAGCTCTGGCTACACCTTC. Protein sequence: CSARADSSGYTF.

The chain employs TRBV2 and TRBJ2-7; 10 bases fit TRBD1. This CDR3 is built from 11 residues. Germline CDR1 and CDR2: SNHLY and FYNNEI. The ends lost 8 bases at V and 7 bases at J; junction bases unmatched: 2. CDR3 loop: CASGTGVEQYF. In DNA, the CDR3 is TGTGCCAGCGGGACAGGGGTTGAGCAGTACTTC.

This clonotype was seen more than once but under ten times. The gene calls are TRBV6-9 and TRBJ1-2; the D gene is possibly TRBD1 (5 bases). This CDR3 has 12 residues. Trimming shortened V by 7 bases and J by 3 bases, and 9 bases separated the two germline ends. Germline V gene data show CDR1 as MNHGY and CDR2 as SVAAGI. The CDR3 sequence is CASIIQDYGYTF. The CDR3 DNA reads as TGTGCCAGCATCATACAGGACTATGGCTACACCTTC.

In this sample, this clonotype turned up a few times. V usage is TRBV7-3 and J usage is TRBJ2-1, with D possibly being TRBD1 (5 bases). This CDR3 is 14 amino acids long. Trimming took 2 bases from V and 10 from J, leaving 15 bases between them. Germline-derived CDR1 and CDR2 are SGHTA and FQGTGA. CDR3 DNA sequence: TGTGCCAGCAGCTTATACCGTGGGGCATTCGAGCAGTTCTTC. Encoded protein: CASSLYRGAFEQFF.

CDR3 amino acids: CASRRGTDTGYTF. In nucleotides, the CDR3 is TGTGCCAGCAGGCGTGGGACAGACACCGGCTACACCTTC. The gene calls are TRBV6-1 and TRBJ1-2, with 7 bases fitting TRBD1. The CDR3 contains 13 residues. Trimming at V came to 6 bases and at J to 8 bases, leaving 9 bases not matched to a gene. Germline V gene data show CDR1 as MNHNS and CDR2 as SASEGT.

The CDR3, as DNA: TGCAGTGCTAGTGGGGCAGGAGGGACCTCTGGGGCCAACGTCCTGACTTTC. Amino acid sequence: CSASGAGGTSGANVLTF. The gene calls are TRBV20-1 and TRBJ2-6; a weak D match, TRBD2 (6 bases). Trimming shortened V by 3 bases and J by 0 bases, and 15 bases separated the two germline ends. Germline CDR1 reads DFQATT; CDR2 reads SNEGSKA (reference sequence). The CDR3 sequence is 17 residues long.

The chain recombines TRBV19 with TRBJ2-5; tentative D call: TRBD2 (6 bases). The CDR3 is made up of 13 amino acids. The V and J ends lost 7 bases and 4 bases respectively, with 13 bases between them. Looked up from germline, CDR1 is LNHDA and CDR2 is SQIVND (reference sequence). CDR3 nucleotide sequence: TGTGCCAGTAACTCCCACGGGGGAGAGACCCAGTACTTC. Protein product: CASNSHGGETQYF.

This clonotype was seen a few times. The rearrangement joins TRBV7-3 to TRBJ2-3; possible D gene TRBD1, 5 bases. The CDR3 sequence is 15 residues long. Germline CDR1 and CDR2: SGHTA and FQGTGA. Trimming stripped 3 bases from V and 7 bases from J, with 17 bases between. DNA for the CDR3: TGTGCCAGCAGCTTCGATATGAGTAGGGGCAATACGCAGTATTTT. Protein: CASSFDMSRGNTQYF.

This clonotype is labeled medium-sized. V and J are TRBV7-2 and TRBJ1-2; no clear D gene. The germline V gene encodes CDR1 SGHTA and CDR2 FQGNSA. This CDR3 is built from 13 residues. V shed 5 bases and J shed 2 bases, with 9 bases lying between them. CDR3: CASSPYLNYGYTF. CDR3 nucleotide sequence: TGTGCCAGCAGCCCCTATTTGAACTATGGCTACACCTTC.

The chain is built from TRBV5-1 and TRBJ2-5; no firm D call. CDR1 and CDR2 (germline): SGHRS, YFSETQ. This CDR3 is built from 14 residues. The V end lost 0 bases, the J end lost 7 bases, and 13 bases lay between the germline ends. The CDR3 here is CASSLAIGPGTQYF. The CDR3 nucleotides read TGCGCCAGCAGCTTGGCCATTGGCCCTGGGACCCAGTACTTC.

The chain uses TRBV19 and TRBJ2-3; 13 bases map to TRBD2. CDR3 length: 16 amino acids. Germline lookup yields CDR1 LNHDA and CDR2 SQIVND (reference sequence). The V and J ends lost 8 bases and 4 bases, in that order; junction bases with no gene match: 9. CDR3 coding DNA: TGTGCCAGTGCCGTGACTAGCGGGGGGACCCCAGATACGCAGTATTTT. It translates to CASAVTSGGTPDTQYF.

This clonotype showed up just a few times. The chain recombines TRBV27 with TRBJ1-5; D is unresolved. From germline, CDR1 is MNHEY and CDR2 SMNVEV (reference sequence). Trimming removed 8 bases from V and 4 bases from J, with 12 bases in between. The CDR3 totals 13 residues. The CDR3 DNA follows: TGTGCCAGCGCGTGGGGTGGGAATCAGCCCCAGCATTTT. It specifies CASAWGGNQPQHF.

The V gene is TRBV2, the J gene TRBJ2-7; D is possibly TRBD1 (5 bases). The CDR3 is 12 residues long. Deletions cut 7 bases from V and 4 bases from J, with 11 bases between. The germline V gene encodes CDR1 SNHLY and CDR2 FYNNEI. The CDR3 loop reads CASNQGFYEQYF. The CDR3 DNA reads as TGTGCCAGCAACCAGGGTTTTTACGAGCAGTACTTC.